The T cell receptor beta chain described here comes from a study of OX40 agonist ivuxolimab in advanced cancers. Study at large: The patients got ivuxolimab, which is an agonistic anti-OX40 (CD134) antibody. Patients were infused with ivuxolimab every 2 weeks at 0.01 to 10 mg/kg. Partial responses were recorded for three patients, including one with hepatocellular carcinoma and two with cutaneous melanoma. Notes on the study in general: No determination was made of the antigen specificity of the expanded peripheral T cells.

The CDR3 is made up of 13 amino acids. V lost 3 bases to trimming and J lost 8 bases, with 13 bases between them. Germline assignment: CDR1 LGHNA and CDR2 YSLEER. Libraries were prepared by immunoSEQ multiplex PCR; TCRdb keeps only in-frame clonotypes and omits some of them. The sample shows some 100,000 clones, around 85% of them seen only once. Of note for this clone: Its antigen is still unknown.

This rearrangement joins TRBV4-3 to TRBJ1-1; the D gene is possibly TRBD1 (5 bases). The source was CD4+ or CD8+ T cells sorted from blood, collected in a trial of the OX40 agonist ivuxolimab. The clonotype was recovered from an adult with an advanced solid tumor such as melanoma, head and neck, liver or kidney cancer. The CDR3 reads CASSQQGFREAFF. Written as DNA, the CDR3 is TGCGCCAGCAGCCAGCAGGGTTTTAGGGAAGCTTTCTTT.